This passage covers 18 T cell receptor beta chains from one sample sequenced in a study of blood T cell repertoires in COVID-19. Method: immunoSEQ multiplex PCR; TCRdb's copy keeps in-frame clones and lacks some. The sample records around 46,000 clones, roughly 83% being singletons. Input material: peripheral blood. These receptors were taken from a man in his 70s with acute or convalescent COVID-19.

The chain couples TRBV27 to TRBJ2-7, with 10 nucleotides matching TRBD1. Germline V gene lookup returns CDR1 MNHEY and CDR2 SMNVEV (reference sequence). This CDR3 is built from 13 residues. Trimming at V came to 8 bases and at J to 5 bases, leaving 6 bases not matched to a gene. The CDR3 DNA reads TGTGCCAGCGGGGGGACAGGGGCCCACGAGCAGTACTTC. Amino acids: CASGGTGAHEQYF.

This sequence joins TRBV5-4 and TRBJ1-1; maybe TRBD1 (5 bases). Trimming took off 4 bases at V and 1 base at J, with 11 bases between the two ends. Germline V lookup: CDR1 SGHNT, CDR2 YYREEE (reference sequence). The CDR3 sequence is 14 residues long. CDR3 residues: CASSPNTGNTEAFF. CDR3 in DNA: TGTGCCAGCAGCCCAAATACAGGGAACACTGAAGCTTTCTTT.

This clone appeared once. J is TRBJ2-5 and V is TRBV18; 9 bases fit TRBD2. Germline lookup yields CDR1 KGHSH and CDR2 LQKENI. With V trimmed by 3 bases and J by 5 bases, 10 bases remained unmatched. The CDR3 consists of 16 residues. The CDR3 bases are TGTGCCAGCTCACCGAGAAGACTAGCGGAAAGGGAGACCCAGTACTTC. Its translation: CASSPRRLAERETQYF.

The chain carries TRBV7-3 and TRBJ2-1, with TRBD2 matching over 12 bases. CDR1 is SGHTA and CDR2 is FQGTGA in the germline V gene. This CDR3 has 19 residues. Trimming at V came to 3 bases and at J to 2 bases, leaving 11 bases not matched to a gene. The CDR3 nucleotides read TGTGCCAGCAGCTTCGCGTCGGGCAGGACTAGCGGGACCTACAATGAGCAGTTCTTC. This codes for CASSFASGRTSGTYNEQFF.

The chain carries TRBV12-3 or TRBV12-4 and TRBJ1-5; weak D call: TRBD1 (5 bases). This CDR3 is 13 amino acids long. V lost 8 bases and J lost 0, with 8 bases in between. DNA of the CDR3: TGTGCCAGCGGGGGACTTAGCAATCAGCCCCAGCATTTT. It is translated as CASGGLSNQPQHF.

The table lists this clone with a few counts. V usage is TRBV6-5 and J usage is TRBJ1-1, with D perhaps TRBD1 (5 bases). V was trimmed by 6 bases and J by 5 bases, leaving 10 bases between them. The V gene's germline CDR1 is MNHEY and CDR2 SVGAGI. The CDR3 contains 12 residues. As DNA, the CDR3 is TGTGCCAGCAGGACCGACAGTACTGAAGCTTTCTTT. It specifies CASRTDSTEAFF.

In DNA, the CDR3 is TGTGCCAGCAGCCCAGCGGGGGGCAAGGTATTAGGCGGCTACACCTTC. It is translated as CASSPAGGKVLGGYTF. J is TRBJ1-2 and V is TRBV7-6; TRBD1 is a possible D gene (6 bases). The CDR3 loop spans 16 amino acids. Germline V lookup: CDR1 SGHVS, CDR2 FNYEAQ. Deletions cut 5 bases from V and 8 bases from J, with 24 bases between.

This chain uses TRBV2 with TRBJ2-5, with 14 bases matching TRBD2. This CDR3 comprises 15 residues. Trimming removed 3 bases from V and 4 bases from J; junction bases left unmatched: 1. The V gene's germline CDR1 is SNHLY and CDR2 FYNNEI. CDR3 sequence: CASSDGTSGRETQYF. DNA of the CDR3: TGTGCCAGCAGTGATGGGACTAGCGGGAGAGAGACCCAGTACTTC.

The chain combines TRBV24-1 with TRBJ2-1; possible D gene TRBD2, 6 bases. The length of the CDR3 is 13 residues. In germline, CDR1 is KGHDR, CDR2 SFDVKD. Trimming removed 0 bases from V and 10 bases from J, with 9 bases in between. CDR3 amino acids: CATSDLWAGEQFF. The CDR3, as DNA: TGTGCCACCAGTGATTTGTGGGCGGGGGAGCAGTTCTTC.

This chain's CDR3 is CASSSLGQGAEGSNQPQHF. In DNA, the CDR3 is TGTGCCAGCAGTTCTCTGGGACAGGGGGCCGAAGGGAGCAATCAGCCCCAGCATTTT. The chain employs TRBV27 and TRBJ1-5; 12 positions agree with TRBD1. The CDR3 spans 19 residues. Germline V gene lookup returns CDR1 MNHEY and CDR2 SMNVEV (reference sequence). The junction had 11 bases not matched to a gene; V was cut back by 4 bases and J by 1 base.

The CDR3 DNA follows: TGTGCCAGCAGCCCCGGGACACGGGTCCTGGAACTGTTTTTT. This codes for CASSPGTRVLELFF. V is TRBV9 and J is TRBJ1-4, with a weak D call TRBD1 (6 bases). The CDR3 contains 14 residues. V was shortened by 4 bases and J by 12 bases, with 19 bases between the two germline ends. Germline V gene sequence: CDR1 SGDLS, CDR2 YYNGEE.

The chain is built from TRBV27 and TRBJ2-7; 10 bases are shared with TRBD1. CDR1 is MNHEY and CDR2 is SMNVEV in the germline V gene (reference sequence). This CDR3 contains 14 residues. The V and J ends lost 6 bases and 3 bases, in that order; junction bases with no gene match: 5. The CDR3 nucleotides read TGTGCCAGCAGCTCCGGGACAGGGGACTACGAGCAGTACTTC. Its translation is CASSSGTGDYEQYF.

The V gene is TRBV7-9, the J gene TRBJ2-3, with 9 positions matching TRBD1. Germline-derived CDR1 and CDR2 are SEHNR and FQNEAQ (reference sequence). Germline trimming cut 2 bases from V and 5 bases from J; bases unmatched to any gene: 5. The CDR3 has 15 residues. DNA for the CDR3: TGTGCCAGCAGCTTACGCGGGACAGGGATAGATACGCAGTATTTT. This encodes CASSLRGTGIDTQYF.

The rearrangement joins TRBV9 to TRBJ2-3; D might be TRBD1 (5 bases). This CDR3 region has 14 residues. CDR1 SGDLS and CDR2 YYNGEE come from the germline V gene. The V and J ends lost 0 bases and 0 bases respectively, with 5 bases between them. CDR3 in amino acids: CASSVEGSTDTQYF. DNA for the CDR3: TGTGCCAGCAGCGTAGAGGGGAGCACAGATACGCAGTATTTT. Full variable domain (missing parts from reference TRBV9 and TRBJ2-3): DSGVTQTPKHLITATGQRVTLRCSPRSGDLSVYWYQQSLDQGLQFLIQYYNGEERAKGNILERFSAQQFPDLHSELNLSSLELGDSALYFCASSVEGSTDTQYFGPGTRLTVL.

The genes are TRBV19 and TRBJ1-4; D uncertain. The germline CDR1 and CDR2 sequences are LNHDA and SQIVND (reference sequence). Trimming cost V 6 bases and J 5 bases, with 13 bases left between them. The CDR3 runs to 14 residues. The CDR3, as DNA: TGTGCCAGTAGGCGAATGGCGGCAAATGAAAAACTGTTTTTT. This translates into CASRRMAANEKLFF.

This clone was picked up one time. The J gene is TRBJ2-7, the V gene TRBV9, with 9 bases identical to TRBD1. The germline V gene encodes CDR1 SGDLS and CDR2 YYNGEE. J gave up 2 bases and V 3 bases, and 6 bases lay outside the gene matches. CDR3 size: 15 residues. CDR3 bases: TGTGCCAGCAGCGGAGGACAGGGGTTGGCCTACGAGCAGTACTTC. This codes for CASSGGQGLAYEQYF.

The chain uses TRBV6-6 and TRBJ1-2; maybe TRBD1 (6 bases). The CDR3 spans 13 residues. CDR1 and CDR2 from the germline V gene are MNHNY and SVGAGI (reference sequence). Trimming cost V 1 base and J 8 bases, with 11 bases left between them. The CDR3 is CASSYYRERGYTF. CDR3 nucleotide sequence: TGTGCCAGCAGTTACTACAGGGAGCGGGGCTACACCTTC.

The rearrangement links TRBV15 to TRBJ2-3; unclear D gene. The CDR3 covers 12 residues. From germline, CDR1 is LNHNV and CDR2 YYDKDF (reference sequence). V was clipped by 0 bases and J by 7 bases, with 5 bases between them. As DNA, the CDR3 is TGTGCCACCAGCAGAGATCGTAATACGCAGTATTTT. Translated: CATSRDRNTQYF.